The clone carrying this T cell receptor (beta chain) was seen many times. Its antigen is undetermined. The repertoire came from unfractionated whole blood and reflected all unsorted peripheral T cells. The entry originates in a study of HIV-infected patients and healthy controls. 400 to 550 ng RNA was reverse transcribed with alpha and beta constant-region primers. Each of the alpha and beta chains got its own library through chain-specific third strand synthesis with indices. A 5' RACE adapter with a random hexamer and the SP2 primer site was joined to cDNA. Each molecule carried a 12-nucleotide identifier made of two joined random hexamers added before amplification. TCRdb called the 5' RACE reads again in MiXCR, with one record for every CDR3 protein. The table has 15,000 to 18,000 distinct CDR3 sequences, around 6.7% seen once. Study observations and caveats: Healthy control repertoires had roughly threefold more distinct CDR3s than untreated HIV+ repertoires, and higher Shannon diversity.

Germline V gene lookup returns CDR1 SEHNR and CDR2 FQNEAQ (reference sequence). The CDR3 sequence is 17 residues long. The V and J ends lost 5 bases and 5 bases respectively, with 21 bases between them. This TCR was sampled from an adult in good health. The material sequenced was blood. This rearrangement joins TRBV7-9 to TRBJ1-4, with D tentatively TRBD1 (5 bases). The CDR3 coding sequence is TGTGCCAGCAGCGCAGGTAGCGGGACTGCTGTCAATGAAAAACTGTTTTTT. Its protein is CASSAGSGTAVNEKLFF.